The 8 T cell receptor beta chains reported below all come from one sample, sequenced in a study of OX40 agonist ivuxolimab in advanced cancers. The library was generated by the immunoSEQ multiplex PCR assay. Held by TCRdb, this immuneACCESS table contains in-frame sequences only and omits some clones. Under half of the omission traces to an unresolved V gene where checked; the cause of the rest is unknown. This sample is represented by 70,000 to 95,000 clones; approximately 95% of them were singletons. Jointly, the top ten make up over 20% of the sample. The specimen comprised CD4+ or CD8+ T cells sorted from blood, sampled in a trial of the OX40 agonist ivuxolimab. Every receptor here comes from an adult with an advanced solid tumor such as melanoma, head and neck, liver or kidney cancer.

V usage is TRBV6-6 and J usage is TRBJ2-3; TRBD1 matches 10 bases. V lost 7 bases to trimming and J lost 5 bases; unmatched junction nucleotides: 9. Germline V lookup: CDR1 MNHNY, CDR2 SVGAGI (reference sequence). The CDR3 has 15 amino acids. The CDR3 spells CASTAGTGDKDTQYF. CDR3 in DNA: TGTGCCAGCACGGCCGGGACAGGGGATAAAGATACGCAGTATTTT.

V and J are TRBV11-2 and TRBJ2-7; D is undetermined. This CDR3 has 14 residues. V gave up 5 bases and J gave up 2 bases, with 13 bases separating them. The germline CDR1 and CDR2 sequences are SGHAT and FQNNGV. The CDR3 here is CASSPRGRTYEQYF. CDR3 nucleotide sequence: TGTGCCAGCAGCCCCAGAGGCAGGACCTACGAGCAGTACTTC.

This clone was seen only once. The chain combines TRBV5-1 with TRBJ1-1, with 7 bases matching TRBD1. V gave up 4 bases and J gave up 0 bases; unmatched junction bases: 9. This CDR3 is built from 16 residues. CDR1 and CDR2 (germline): SGHRS, YFSETQ. This chain's CDR3 is CASSGRQGLMNTEAFF. CDR3 coding DNA: TGCGCCAGCAGCGGAAGACAGGGTCTCATGAACACTGAAGCTTTCTTT. Combining the CDR3 with reference TRBV5-1 and TRBJ1-1 gives the whole variable domain KAGVTQTPRYLIKTRGQQVTLSCSPISGHRSVSWYQQTPGQGLQFLFEYFSETQRNKGNFPGRFSGRQFSNSRSEMNVSTLELGDSALYLCASSGRQGLMNTEAFFGQGTRLTVV.

This clone was seen a single time. The chain uses TRBV29-1 and TRBJ1-4, with 8 bases aligning to TRBD1. The V gene end was trimmed by 7 bases and the J gene end by 5 bases; junction bases not matched to a gene: 6. Per germline, CDR1 SQVTM and CDR2 ANQGSEA. There are 13 residues in the CDR3. CDR3 region: CSGETGENEKLFF. The CDR3 region has the DNA TGCAGCGGTGAGACAGGGGAAAATGAAAAACTGTTTTTT.

CDR3 DNA sequence: TGTGCCAGCAGCGTAGCCCCCCGACTAGCGGGGGACTATGAGCAGTTCTTC. It encodes CASSVAPRLAGDYEQFF. The chain joins TRBV9 to TRBJ2-1, with TRBD2 matching over 12 bases. CDR1 and CDR2 (germline): SGDLS, YYNGEE. The J segment lost 8 bases and the V segment lost 0 bases, leaving 9 bases of the junction unmatched. CDR3 length equals 17 residues. Based on the CDR3 plus reference TRBV9 and TRBJ2-1, the full variable domain is DSGVTQTPKHLITATGQRVTLRCSPRSGDLSVYWYQQSLDQGLQFLIQYYNGEERAKGNILERFSAQQFPDLHSELNLSSLELGDSALYFCASSVAPRLAGDYEQFFGPGTRLTVL.

The V gene is TRBV13, the J gene TRBJ2-3; TRBD1 matches at 9 bases. CDR3 length: 16 amino acids. V trimming: 4 bases; J trimming: 5 bases; junction bases outside the gene matches: 10. Germline CDR1 is PRHDT and CDR2 is FYEKMQ (reference sequence). CDR3 region: CASSYPSGTGIDTQYF. The DNA for the CDR3 is TGTGCCAGCAGCTACCCATCCGGGACAGGGATAGATACGCAGTATTTT.

This clone was detected once. The CDR3 spells CASSLHSLSYEQYF. The CDR3 nucleotides read TGTGCCAGCAGCTTGCACAGCCTCTCCTACGAGCAGTACTTC. The chain uses TRBV5-4 and TRBJ2-7; D is unclear. This CDR3 spans 14 amino acids. V gave up 1 base and J gave up 0 bases, with 8 bases separating them. In germline, CDR1 is SGHNT, CDR2 YYREEE (reference sequence).

The CDR3 here is CASSYPSEQFF. DNA of the CDR3: TGTGCCAGCAGTTACCCATCCGAGCAGTTCTTC. The J gene is TRBJ2-1, the V gene TRBV6-6; D is unresolved. V was clipped by 2 bases and J by 10 bases, with 6 bases between them. CDR1 MNHNY and CDR2 SVGAGI come from the germline V gene (reference sequence). CDR3 length: 11 residues.